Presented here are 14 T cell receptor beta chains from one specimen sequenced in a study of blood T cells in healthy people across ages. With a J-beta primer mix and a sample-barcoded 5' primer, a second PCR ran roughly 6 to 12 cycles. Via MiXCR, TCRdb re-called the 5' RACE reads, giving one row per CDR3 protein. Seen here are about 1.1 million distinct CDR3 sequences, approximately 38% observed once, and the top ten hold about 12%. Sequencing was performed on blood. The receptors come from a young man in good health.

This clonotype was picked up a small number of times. CDR3 sequence: CAINGQGGSYNEQFF. The CDR3 DNA reads as TGTGCCATCAACGGACAGGGAGGGTCCTACAATGAGCAGTTCTTC. V is TRBV10-3 and J is TRBJ2-1; tentatively, D is TRBD1 (8 bases). CDR1 ENHRY and CDR2 SYGVKD come from the germline V gene. The CDR3 has 15 amino acids. The V end was cut by 7 bases, the J end by 1 base, with 14 bases between.

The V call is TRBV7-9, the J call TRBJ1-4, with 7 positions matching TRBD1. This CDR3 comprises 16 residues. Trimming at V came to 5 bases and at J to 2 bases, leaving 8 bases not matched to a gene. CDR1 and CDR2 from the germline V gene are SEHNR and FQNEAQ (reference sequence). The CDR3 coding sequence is TGTGCCAGCAGCAAATGGACAGGCTCTACTAATGAAAAACTGTTTTTT. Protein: CASSKWTGSTNEKLFF.

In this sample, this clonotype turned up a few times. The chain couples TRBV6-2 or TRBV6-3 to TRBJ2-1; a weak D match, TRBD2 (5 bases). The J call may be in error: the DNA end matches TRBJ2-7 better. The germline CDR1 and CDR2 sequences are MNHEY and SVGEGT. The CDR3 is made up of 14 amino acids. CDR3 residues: CASSPSGADNEQYF. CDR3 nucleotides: TGTGCCAGCAGCCCCAGCGGAGCCGACAATGAGCAGTACTTC.

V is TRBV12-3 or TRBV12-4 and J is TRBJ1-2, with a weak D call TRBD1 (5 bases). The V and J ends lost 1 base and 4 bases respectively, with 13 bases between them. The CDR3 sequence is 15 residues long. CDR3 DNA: TGTGCCAGCAGTTTAGAGGGGACGTTGCTCTATGGCTACACCTTC. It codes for CASSLEGTLLYGYTF.

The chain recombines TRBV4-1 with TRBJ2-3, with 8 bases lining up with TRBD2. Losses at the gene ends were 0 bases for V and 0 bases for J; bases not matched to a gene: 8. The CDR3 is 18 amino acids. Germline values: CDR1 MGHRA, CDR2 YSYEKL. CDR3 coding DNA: TGCGCCAGCAGCCAAGACATGACTAGCGTATCTAGCACAGATACGCAGTATTTT. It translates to CASSQDMTSVSSTDTQYF.

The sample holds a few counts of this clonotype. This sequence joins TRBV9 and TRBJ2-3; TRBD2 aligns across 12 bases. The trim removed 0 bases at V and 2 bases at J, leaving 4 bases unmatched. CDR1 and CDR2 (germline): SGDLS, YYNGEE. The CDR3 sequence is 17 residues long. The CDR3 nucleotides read TGTGCCAGCAGCGTAGGGACTAGCGGGGACAACACAGATACGCAGTATTTT. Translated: CASSVGTSGDNTDTQYF. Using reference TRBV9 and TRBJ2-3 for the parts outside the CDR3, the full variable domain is DSGVTQTPKHLITATGQRVTLRCSPRSGDLSVYWYQQSLDQGLQFLIQYYNGEERAKGNILERFSAQQFPDLHSELNLSSLELGDSALYFCASSVGTSGDNTDTQYFGPGTRLTVL.

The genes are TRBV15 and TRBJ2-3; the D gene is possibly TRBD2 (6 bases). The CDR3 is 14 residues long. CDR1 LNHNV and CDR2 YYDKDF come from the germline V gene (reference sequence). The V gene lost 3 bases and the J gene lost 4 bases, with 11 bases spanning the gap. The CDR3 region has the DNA TGTGCCACCAGCAGTGGGGGACTTTCAGATACGCAGTATTTT. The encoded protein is CATSSGGLSDTQYF.

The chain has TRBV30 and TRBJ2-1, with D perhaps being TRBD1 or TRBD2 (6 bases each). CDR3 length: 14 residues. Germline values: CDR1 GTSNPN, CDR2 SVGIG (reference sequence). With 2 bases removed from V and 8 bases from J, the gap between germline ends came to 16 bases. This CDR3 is CAWSSMGGLDEQFF. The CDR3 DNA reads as TGTGCCTGGAGTTCAATGGGGGGCCTCGATGAGCAGTTCTTC.

The chain's CDR3 is CSASYQLKTRLVNQPQHF. DNA for the CDR3: TGCAGTGCTAGCTACCAACTAAAGACAAGGTTAGTGAATCAGCCCCAGCATTTT. The chain has TRBV20-1 and TRBJ1-5; no clear D gene. The V end lost 3 bases, the J end lost 4 bases, and 25 bases lay between the germline ends. Germline CDR1 and CDR2: DFQATT and SNEGSKA (reference sequence). The CDR3 contains 18 residues.

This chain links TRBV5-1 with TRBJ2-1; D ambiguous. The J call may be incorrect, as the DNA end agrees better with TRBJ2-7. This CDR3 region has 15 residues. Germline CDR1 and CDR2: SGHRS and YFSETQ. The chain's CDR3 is CASSQDPNAYKEQYF. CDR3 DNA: TGCGCCAGCAGCCAGGACCCGAACGCCTACAAGGAGCAGTACTTC.

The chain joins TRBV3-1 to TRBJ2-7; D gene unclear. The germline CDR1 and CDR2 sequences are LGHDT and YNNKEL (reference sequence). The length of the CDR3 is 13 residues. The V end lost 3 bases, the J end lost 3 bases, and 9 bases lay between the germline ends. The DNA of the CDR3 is TGTGCCAGCAGCCACCACGACCACTACGAGCAGTACTTC. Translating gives CASSHHDHYEQYF.

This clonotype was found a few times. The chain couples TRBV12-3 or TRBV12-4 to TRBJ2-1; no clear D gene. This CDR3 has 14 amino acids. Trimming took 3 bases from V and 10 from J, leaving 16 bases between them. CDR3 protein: CASSFKSVAREQFF. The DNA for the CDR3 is TGTGCCAGCAGTTTCAAGTCCGTCGCCCGAGAGCAGTTCTTC.

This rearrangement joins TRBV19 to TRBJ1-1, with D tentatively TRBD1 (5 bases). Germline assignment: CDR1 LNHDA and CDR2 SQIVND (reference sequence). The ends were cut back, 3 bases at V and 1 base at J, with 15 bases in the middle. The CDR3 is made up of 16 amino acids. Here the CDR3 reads CASSMLPGRRNTEAFF. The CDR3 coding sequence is TGTGCCAGTAGTATGTTACCGGGACGCCGGAACACTGAAGCTTTCTTT.

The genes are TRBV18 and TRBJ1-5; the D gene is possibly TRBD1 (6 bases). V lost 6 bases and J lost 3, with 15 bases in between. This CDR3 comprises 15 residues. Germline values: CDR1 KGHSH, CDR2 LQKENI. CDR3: CASSLQGEVNQPQHF. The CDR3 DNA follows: TGTGCCAGCTCTCTACAGGGAGAAGTCAATCAGCCCCAGCATTTT.